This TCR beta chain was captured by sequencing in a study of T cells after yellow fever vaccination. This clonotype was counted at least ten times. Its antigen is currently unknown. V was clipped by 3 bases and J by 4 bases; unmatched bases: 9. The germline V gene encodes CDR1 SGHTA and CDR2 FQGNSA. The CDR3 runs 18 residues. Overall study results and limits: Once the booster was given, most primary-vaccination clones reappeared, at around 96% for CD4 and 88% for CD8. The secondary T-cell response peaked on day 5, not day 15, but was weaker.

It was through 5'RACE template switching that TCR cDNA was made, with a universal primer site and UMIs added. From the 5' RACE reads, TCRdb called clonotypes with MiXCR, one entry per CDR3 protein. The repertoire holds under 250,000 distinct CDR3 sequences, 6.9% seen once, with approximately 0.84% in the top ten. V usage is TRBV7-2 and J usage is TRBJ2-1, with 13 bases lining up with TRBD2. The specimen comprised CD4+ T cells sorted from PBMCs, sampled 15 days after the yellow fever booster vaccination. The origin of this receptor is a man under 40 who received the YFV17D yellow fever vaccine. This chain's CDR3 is CASSLRTSGRTGYNEQFF. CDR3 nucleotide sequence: TGTGCCAGCAGCTTGCGGACTAGCGGGAGAACGGGATACAATGAGCAGTTCTTC.